This T cell receptor (beta chain) comes out of a study of graft-versus-host responses after intestinal transplantation. Regarding the study as a whole: When patients had graft-donor T cell macrochimerism, their allografts held high graft-versus-host to host-versus-graft clonal ratios.

Germline CDR1 is MNHNY and CDR2 is SVGAGI (reference sequence). This CDR3 has 11 amino acids. V was trimmed by 2 bases and J by 12 bases, leaving 7 bases between them. The repertoire was sequenced with immunoSEQ multiplex PCR; TCRdb's copy has only in-frame clones and lacks some. The sample yields 20,000 to 25,000 clones, roughly 33% seen once. Responders that carried the CFSE label, roughly 200,000 of them, were plated with roughly 200,000 irradiated, violet-dye-labeled stimulator cells. This clone counts as medium-sized. The gene calls are TRBV6-6 and TRBJ1-4; no clear D. The source was alloreactive CD8+ T cells from a mixed lymphocyte reaction culture, collected before intestinal transplant. The subset denotes: CFSE-low proliferating T cells sorted from roughly 6-day pre-transplant mixed lymphocyte reaction (GvH or HvG direction). The TCR sequence derives from a human patient who received an intestinal transplant. DNA for the CDR3: TGTGCCAGCAGTTACGGGCAGGAACTGTTTTTT. Protein product: CASSYGQELFF.